One sample yielded the 22 T cell receptor beta chains listed below, sequenced in a study of technical replicates of blood from several donors. The repertoire was sequenced with immunoSEQ multiplex PCR; TCRdb's copy has only in-frame clones and lacks some. This sample has approximately 87,000 clones, with about 90% found just once. What was sequenced was T cells isolated from PBMCs. All receptors derive from a human donor in good health. Some clones in this sample may be carry-over from other donors' samples.

V usage is TRBV9 and J usage is TRBJ2-7; the D gene is possibly TRBD1 (6 bases). Germline-derived CDR1 and CDR2 are SGDLS and YYNGEE. Trimming stripped 3 bases from V and 2 bases from J, with 15 bases between. The CDR3 is made up of 15 amino acids. The CDR3 is CASSGGHPAPYEQYF. The CDR3 DNA is TGTGCCAGCAGCGGGGGACACCCAGCTCCCTACGAGCAGTACTTC.

This rearrangement joins TRBV28 to TRBJ2-3; a weak D match, TRBD1 (6 bases). CDR1 and CDR2 from the germline V gene are MDHEN and SYDVKM. This CDR3 comprises 16 residues. V was pared by 1 base and J by 2 bases, with 13 bases between. The CDR3 region is CASSLFGTNLTDTQYF. The CDR3 DNA reads TGTGCCAGCAGTTTATTCGGGACAAACCTCACAGATACGCAGTATTTT.

This sequence joins TRBV7-3 and TRBJ2-7; D may be TRBD2 (5 bases). The CDR3 runs 16 residues. V was trimmed by 1 base and J by 3 bases, leaving 16 bases between them. The germline V gene encodes CDR1 SGHTA and CDR2 FQGTGA. CDR3 sequence: CASSLNGGPAGYEQYF. CDR3 coding DNA: TGTGCCAGCAGCTTAAACGGCGGGCCGGCCGGCTACGAGCAGTACTTC.

This sequence joins TRBV15 and TRBJ2-5; the D gene is possibly TRBD2 (7 bases). Germline V gene sequence: CDR1 LNHNV, CDR2 YYDKDF (reference sequence). V lost 5 bases, J lost 7 bases, and 20 bases lay in between. The CDR3 totals 15 residues. The CDR3 sequence is CATSESGNRGATQYF. CDR3 nucleotide sequence: TGTGCCACCAGCGAAAGCGGGAATCGGGGGGCGACCCAGTACTTC.

This chain uses TRBV13 with TRBJ1-1, with 7 nucleotides matching TRBD1. CDR3 length equals 13 residues. V was clipped by 5 bases and J by 9 bases; unmatched bases: 9. In germline, CDR1 is PRHDT, CDR2 FYEKMQ (reference sequence). CDR3 sequence: CASSRGTDSKAFF. The CDR3 DNA sequence: TGTGCCAGCAGCCGAGGGACAGATAGTAAAGCTTTCTTT.

The chain links TRBV5-1 to TRBJ2-3; 11 nucleotides line up with TRBD2. J lost 2 bases, V lost 7 bases, and 9 bases had no gene match. This CDR3 is 16 amino acids long. CDR1 SGHRS and CDR2 YFSETQ come from the germline V gene. CDR3: CASLRTSGSVTDTQYF. For the CDR3, the DNA is TGCGCCAGCTTGAGGACTAGCGGGTCGGTCACAGATACGCAGTATTTT.

This clone was seen only once. The rearrangement uses TRBV7-2 and TRBJ2-5, with D tentatively TRBD2 (6 bases). Matching the DNA end better, TRBJ2-7 makes the J call doubtful. This CDR3 comprises 15 residues. Germline V CDR1 and CDR2: SGHTA, FQGNSA. This CDR3 is CASSPLPGGPYEQYF. The CDR3 region has the DNA TGTGCCAGCAGCCCCCTACCCGGAGGGCCCTACGAGCAGTACTTC.

This sequence joins TRBV5-6 and TRBJ2-5, with 7 bases that match TRBD1. The CDR3 has 16 amino acids. The V gene end was trimmed by 0 bases and the J gene end by 2 bases; junction bases not matched to a gene: 7. Germline assignment: CDR1 SGHDT and CDR2 YYEEEE. The chain's CDR3 is CASSLAGGSWQETQYF. In DNA form, the CDR3 reads TGTGCCAGCAGCTTGGCAGGGGGATCCTGGCAAGAGACCCAGTACTTC.

The chain is built from TRBV27 and TRBJ1-1, with a weak D call TRBD1 (5 bases). This CDR3 has 15 amino acids. Germline loops: CDR1 MNHEY, CDR2 SMNVEV (reference sequence). Between the trimmed V and J ends, which lost 7 bases and 2 bases, there was a span of 17 bases. The CDR3 protein is CASNDSPLANTEAFF. The CDR3 DNA follows: TGTGCCAGCAATGACAGTCCCTTAGCTAACACTGAAGCTTTCTTT.

The rearrangement links TRBV28 to TRBJ1-1; a possible D gene is TRBD1 (6 bases). Germline values: CDR1 MDHEN, CDR2 SYDVKM. This CDR3 is 16 amino acids long. V was clipped by 5 bases and J by 0 bases, with 16 bases between them. The CDR3 nucleotides read TGTGCCAGCAGTGTCCTGCTGACAGGACTGAACACTGAAGCTTTCTTT. Its protein product is CASSVLLTGLNTEAFF.

The chain joins TRBV7-8 to TRBJ2-1, with 14 bases aligning to TRBD2. Losses at the gene ends were 4 bases for V and 9 bases for J; bases not matched to a gene: 2. There are 14 residues in the CDR3. Germline lookup yields CDR1 SGHVS and CDR2 FQNEAQ. The CDR3 DNA follows: TGTGCCAGCAGCTGGGGACTAGCGGGAGCTGAGCAGTTCTTC. It is translated as CASSWGLAGAEQFF. Complete variable domain (other parts from reference TRBV7-8 and TRBJ2-1): GAGVSQSPRYKVAKRGQDVALRCDPISGHVSLFWYQQALGQGPEFLTYFQNEAQLDKSGLPSDRFFAERPEGSVSTLKIQRTQQEDSAVYLCASSWGLAGAEQFFGPGTRLTVL.

This chain uses TRBV9 with TRBJ2-2, with TRBD1 identical over 10 bases. Trimming took 0 bases from V and 4 from J; bases not matched to a gene: 3. The CDR3 is made up of 16 amino acids. Germline CDR1 reads SGDLS; CDR2 reads YYNGEE. CDR3 nucleotide sequence: TGTGCCAGCAGCGTAGGGGGACAGGGGCCCACCGGGGAGCTGTTTTTT. It is translated as CASSVGGQGPTGELFF.

This clone was observed a handful of times. The V and J genes are TRBV9 and TRBJ1-1; TRBD1 agrees at 7 bases. This CDR3 is 14 amino acids long. V lost 3 bases and J lost 4; bases outside the gene matches: 6. Germline V CDR1 and CDR2: SGDLS, YYNGEE. CDR3 bases: TGTGCCAGCAGCGCACAGGGGCGATTCACTGAAGCTTTCTTT. Protein sequence: CASSAQGRFTEAFF.

The gene calls are TRBV28 and TRBJ2-1; weak D call: TRBD2 (5 bases). The CDR3 sequence is 14 residues long. CDR1 and CDR2 from the germline V gene are MDHEN and SYDVKM. V lost 1 base, J lost 6 bases, and 10 bases lay in between. CDR3 protein: CASSLFDGSNEQFF. CDR3 in DNA: TGTGCCAGCAGTTTATTTGATGGGAGCAATGAGCAGTTCTTC.

In its sample, this clone was seen once. V and J are TRBV9 and TRBJ2-5; D is unresolved. CDR3 length: 13 residues. Between the trimmed V and J ends, which lost 0 bases and 2 bases, there was a span of 5 bases. Germline CDR1 and CDR2: SGDLS and YYNGEE. CDR3 sequence (DNA): TGTGCCAGCAGCGTAGTCCCTCAAGAGACCCAGTACTTC. Encoded protein: CASSVVPQETQYF.

This clone appeared a few times. The chain carries TRBV19 and TRBJ2-7; a weak D match, TRBD1 (6 bases). The CDR3 has 14 residues. Trimming cost V 4 bases and J 0 bases, with 10 bases left between them. Germline CDR1 and CDR2: LNHDA and SQIVND (reference sequence). The CDR3 loop is CASSNRDNSYEQYF. In DNA, the CDR3 is TGTGCCAGTAGTAACCGGGACAACTCCTACGAGCAGTACTTC.

This clone was counted once. V usage is TRBV5-1 and J usage is TRBJ2-2; D might be TRBD2 (5 bases). The V and J ends lost 0 bases and 4 bases respectively, with 7 bases between them. Germline CDR1 SGHRS, CDR2 YFSETQ. CDR3 length equals 14 residues. Here the CDR3 reads CASSLGLATGELFF. DNA for the CDR3: TGCGCCAGCAGCTTGGGCCTAGCCACCGGGGAGCTGTTTTTT.

The chain uses TRBV18 and TRBJ2-3; D not certain. The CDR3 runs 12 residues. Trimming took 4 bases from V and 6 from J, leaving 8 bases between them. CDR1 is KGHSH and CDR2 is LQKENI in the germline V gene. The DNA of the CDR3 is TGTGCCAGCTCACGTGTCGAGGATACGCAGTATTTT. Translation: CASSRVEDTQYF. The whole variable domain, filled in from reference TRBV18 and TRBJ2-3, reads NAGVMQNPRHLVRRRGQEARLRCSPMKGHSHVYWYRQLPEEGLKFMVYLQKENIIDESGMPKERFSAEFPKEGPSILRIQQVVRGDSAAYFCASSRVEDTQYFGPGTRLTVL.

The chain is built from TRBV9 and TRBJ2-3; D gene uncertain. Germline V gene lookup returns CDR1 SGDLS and CDR2 YYNGEE. The CDR3 covers 15 residues. V lost 0 bases, J lost 0 bases, and 8 bases lay in between. In DNA form, the CDR3 reads TGTGCCAGCAGCGTAGGAGGTTTCAGCACAGATACGCAGTATTTT. This codes for CASSVGGFSTDTQYF. The full variable domain, rest sourced from reference TRBV9 and TRBJ2-3, is DSGVTQTPKHLITATGQRVTLRCSPRSGDLSVYWYQQSLDQGLQFLIQYYNGEERAKGNILERFSAQQFPDLHSELNLSSLELGDSALYFCASSVGGFSTDTQYFGPGTRLTVL.

The V call is TRBV28, the J call TRBJ2-1, with 7 bases that match TRBD2. V gave up 3 bases and J gave up 4 bases; unmatched junction bases: 6. The CDR3 totals 15 residues. CDR1 and CDR2 from the germline V gene are MDHEN and SYDVKM. CDR3 bases: TGTGCCAGCAGTTTGGGCGGGAGCCGGTACAATGAGCAGTTCTTC. Amino acid sequence: CASSLGGSRYNEQFF.

The chain combines TRBV10-3 with TRBJ1-1; 7 bases are shared with TRBD1. Germline V lookup: CDR1 ENHRY, CDR2 SYGVKD. Trimming cost V 6 bases and J 1 base; bases outside gene matches: 5. This CDR3 is built from 14 residues. The CDR3 bases are TGTGCCATCAGAATTACAGGGGAGAACACTGAAGCTTTCTTT. Translating gives CAIRITGENTEAFF.

V and J are TRBV30 and TRBJ1-1; 7 bases align to TRBD1. With V trimmed by 0 bases and J by 7 bases, 5 bases remained unmatched. Germline V CDR1 and CDR2: GTSNPN, SVGIG (reference sequence). The CDR3 has 13 residues. The CDR3 DNA is TGTGCCTGGAGTGTTGGGACAGCTAGTGAAGCTTTCTTT. This gives the protein CAWSVGTASEAFF. Using reference TRBV30 and TRBJ1-1 for the parts outside the CDR3, the full variable domain is SQTIHQWPATLVQPVGSPLSLECTVEGTSNPNLYWYRQAAGRGLQLLFYSVGIGQISSEVPQNLSASRPQDRQFILSSKKLLLSDSGFYLCAWSVGTASEAFFGQGTRLTVV.